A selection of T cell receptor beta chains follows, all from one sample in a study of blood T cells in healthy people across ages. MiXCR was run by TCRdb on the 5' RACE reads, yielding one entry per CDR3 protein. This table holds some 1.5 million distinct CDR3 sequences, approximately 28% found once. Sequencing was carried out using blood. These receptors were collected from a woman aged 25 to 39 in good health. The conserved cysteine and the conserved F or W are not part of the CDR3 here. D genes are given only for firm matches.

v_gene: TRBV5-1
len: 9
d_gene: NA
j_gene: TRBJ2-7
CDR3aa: ASSFEAEQY

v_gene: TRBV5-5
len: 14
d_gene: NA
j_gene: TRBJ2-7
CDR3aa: ASSLVVGWDSYEQY

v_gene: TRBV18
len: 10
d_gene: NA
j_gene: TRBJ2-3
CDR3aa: ASSPKPDTQY

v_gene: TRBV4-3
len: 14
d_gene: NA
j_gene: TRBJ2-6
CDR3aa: ASSQVLRSGANVLT

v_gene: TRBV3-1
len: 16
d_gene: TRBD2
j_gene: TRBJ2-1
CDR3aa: ASSPGTRASGGANEQF

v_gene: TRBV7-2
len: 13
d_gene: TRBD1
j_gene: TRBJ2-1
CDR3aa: ASSWRTGTDNEQF

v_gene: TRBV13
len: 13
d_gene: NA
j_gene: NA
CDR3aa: ASSLEGRARETQY

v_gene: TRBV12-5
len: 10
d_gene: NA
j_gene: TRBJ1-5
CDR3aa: ASAGGGQPQH

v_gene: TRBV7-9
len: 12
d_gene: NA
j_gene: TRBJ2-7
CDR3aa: AGSFRTPWDEQY

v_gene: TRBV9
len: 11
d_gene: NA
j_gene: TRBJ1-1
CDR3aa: ASSVASATEAF

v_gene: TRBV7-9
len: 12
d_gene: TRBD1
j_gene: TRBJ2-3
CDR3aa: ASSRGQGLLGQY

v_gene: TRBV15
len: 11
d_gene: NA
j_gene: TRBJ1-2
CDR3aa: ATSRGGLVGHT